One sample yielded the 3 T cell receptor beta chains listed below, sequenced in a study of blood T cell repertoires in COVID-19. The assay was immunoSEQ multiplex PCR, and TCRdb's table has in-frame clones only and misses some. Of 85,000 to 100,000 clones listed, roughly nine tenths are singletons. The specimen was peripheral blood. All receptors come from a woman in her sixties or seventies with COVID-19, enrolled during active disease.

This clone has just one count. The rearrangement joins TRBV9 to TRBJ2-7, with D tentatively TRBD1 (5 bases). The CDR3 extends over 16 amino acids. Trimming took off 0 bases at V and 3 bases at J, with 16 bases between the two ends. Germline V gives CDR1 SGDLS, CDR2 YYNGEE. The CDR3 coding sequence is TGTGCCAGCAGCGTAGAAGTAGGTGACAGCAACTACGAGCAGTACTTC. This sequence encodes CASSVEVGDSNYEQYF.

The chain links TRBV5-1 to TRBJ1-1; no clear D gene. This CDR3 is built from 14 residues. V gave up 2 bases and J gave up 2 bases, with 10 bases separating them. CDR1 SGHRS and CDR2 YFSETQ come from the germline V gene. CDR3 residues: CASSFLGSNTEAFF. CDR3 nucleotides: TGCGCCAGCAGCTTTTTAGGGAGTAACACTGAAGCTTTCTTT.

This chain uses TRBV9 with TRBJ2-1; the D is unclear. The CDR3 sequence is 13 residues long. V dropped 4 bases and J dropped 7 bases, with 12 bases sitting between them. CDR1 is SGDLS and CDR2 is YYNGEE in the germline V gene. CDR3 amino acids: CASSPRLGNEQFF. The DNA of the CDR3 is TGTGCCAGCAGCCCCCGGCTCGGGAATGAGCAGTTCTTC.